The 8 T cell receptor beta chains below all came from one sample that was sequenced in a study of cytomegalovirus exposure and HLA in healthy donors. The study ran its PCR with 60 Vbeta and 13 Jbeta primers. This table comes from immunoSEQ multiplex PCR, and its TCRdb copy is limited to in-frame clones, with some not included. Of 150,000 to 200,000 clones in the sample, roughly 80% were seen once. The sample consisted of PBMCs. The receptors here all came from a man between 18 and 35 years old in good health and CMV-seronegative.

The chain joins TRBV6-1 to TRBJ1-5, with 10 bases fitting TRBD1. V was pared by 6 bases and J by 3 bases, with 5 bases of the junction left unmatched. The CDR3 consists of 15 residues. Germline assignment: CDR1 MNHNS and CDR2 SASEGT. The CDR3 region has the DNA TGTGCCAGCAGCCGACAGGGGGCCACCAATCAGCCCCAGCATTTT. It is translated as CASSRQGATNQPQHF.

The chain carries TRBV27 and TRBJ2-7, with D hard to call. V shed 5 bases and J shed 1 base, with 9 bases lying between them. CDR3 size: 13 residues. Germline V gives CDR1 MNHEY, CDR2 SMNVEV (reference sequence). The CDR3 DNA reads as TGTGCCAGCAGTGTCGGTAGTTCCTACGAGCAGTACTTC. It yields the protein CASSVGSSYEQYF.

The rearrangement joins TRBV10-3 to TRBJ2-1; maybe TRBD2 (6 bases). Germline V lookup: CDR1 ENHRY, CDR2 SYGVKD. This CDR3 contains 13 residues. V was cut by 8 bases and J by 6 bases, with 14 bases left in between. The CDR3 sequence is CAIEGGGSNEQFF. The DNA for the CDR3 is TGTGCCATCGAAGGAGGAGGGAGCAATGAGCAGTTCTTC.

The chain has TRBV5-1 and TRBJ2-3; D call uncertain. The germline V gene has CDR1 SGHRS and CDR2 YFSETQ. V lost 2 bases to trimming and J lost 6 bases, with 7 bases between them. This CDR3 is 12 amino acids long. CDR3 amino acids: CASSFLEDTQYF. In nucleotides, the CDR3 is TGCGCCAGCAGCTTCCTTGAGGATACGCAGTATTTT.

This clone was seen more than once but under ten times. The chain links TRBV15 to TRBJ1-4; possible D gene TRBD1, 5 bases. Germline V gene sequence: CDR1 LNHNV, CDR2 YYDKDF (reference sequence). Trimming removed 0 bases at V and 8 bases at J, with 16 bases between. This CDR3 comprises 16 residues. CDR3 in amino acids: CATSRDGTGGREKLFF. The DNA for the CDR3 is TGTGCCACCAGCAGAGATGGGACTGGGGGACGGGAAAAACTGTTTTTT.

This clone was recorded only once. The CDR3 reads CASSPDGGGQPQHF. DNA for the CDR3: TGCGCCAGCAGCCCAGATGGCGGGGGGCAGCCCCAGCATTTT. The chain recombines TRBV4-1 with TRBJ1-5; a weak D match, TRBD1 (5 bases). Germline V gene lookup returns CDR1 MGHRA and CDR2 YSYEKL. Trimming cost V 4 bases and J 7 bases, with 14 bases left between them. The CDR3 runs to 14 residues.

V usage is TRBV25-1 and J usage is TRBJ1-6; D gene unclear. The CDR3 runs to 15 residues. Between the trimmed V and J ends, which lost 4 bases and 6 bases, there was a span of 13 bases. Germline CDR1 is MGHDK and CDR2 is SYGVNS. The CDR3 region has the DNA TGTGCCAGCAGTGGGCATAATACCCTTAATTCACCCCTCCACTTT. As protein: CASSGHNTLNSPLHF.

This chain uses TRBV2 with TRBJ2-1; 12 positions match TRBD2. Trimming cost V 6 bases and J 5 bases; bases outside gene matches: 2. Germline values: CDR1 SNHLY, CDR2 FYNNEI. The CDR3 totals 14 residues. CDR3: CASSLAGGNNEQFF. DNA of the CDR3: TGTGCCAGCAGCCTAGCGGGGGGGAACAATGAGCAGTTCTTC.